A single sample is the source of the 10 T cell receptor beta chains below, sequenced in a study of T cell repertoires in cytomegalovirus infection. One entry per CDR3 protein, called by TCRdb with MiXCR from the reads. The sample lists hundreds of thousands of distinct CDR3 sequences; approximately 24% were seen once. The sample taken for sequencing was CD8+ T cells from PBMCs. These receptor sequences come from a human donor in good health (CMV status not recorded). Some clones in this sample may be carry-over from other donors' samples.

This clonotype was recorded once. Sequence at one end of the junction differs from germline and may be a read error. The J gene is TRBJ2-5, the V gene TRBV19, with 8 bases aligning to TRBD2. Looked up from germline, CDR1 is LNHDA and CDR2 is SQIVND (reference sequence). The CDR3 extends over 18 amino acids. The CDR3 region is CVSSIDFTSGPLGETQYF. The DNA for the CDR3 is TGTGTCAGTAGTATAGATTTCACTAGCGGACCCCTAGGAGAGACCCAGTACTTC.

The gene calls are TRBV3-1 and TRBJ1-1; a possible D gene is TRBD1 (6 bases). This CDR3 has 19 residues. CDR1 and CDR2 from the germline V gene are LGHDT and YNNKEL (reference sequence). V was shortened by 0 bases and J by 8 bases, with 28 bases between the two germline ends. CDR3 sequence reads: CASSQDRVSALGARVEAFF. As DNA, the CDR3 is TGTGCCAGCAGCCAAGATCGAGTTTCTGCGCTGGGGGCCAGAGTGGAAGCTTTCTTT.

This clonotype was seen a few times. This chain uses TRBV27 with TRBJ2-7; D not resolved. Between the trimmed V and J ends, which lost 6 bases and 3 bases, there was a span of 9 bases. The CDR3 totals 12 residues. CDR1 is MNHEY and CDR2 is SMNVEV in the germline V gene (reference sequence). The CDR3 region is CASRNSNYEQYV. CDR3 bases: TGTGCCAGCAGGAACAGTAACTACGAGCAGTACGTC.

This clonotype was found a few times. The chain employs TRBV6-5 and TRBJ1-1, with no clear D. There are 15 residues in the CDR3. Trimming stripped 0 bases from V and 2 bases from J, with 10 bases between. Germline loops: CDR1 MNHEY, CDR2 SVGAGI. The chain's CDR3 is CASSYSKRINTEAFF. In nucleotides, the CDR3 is TGTGCCAGCAGTTACTCGAAACGGATAAACACTGAAGCTTTCTTT.

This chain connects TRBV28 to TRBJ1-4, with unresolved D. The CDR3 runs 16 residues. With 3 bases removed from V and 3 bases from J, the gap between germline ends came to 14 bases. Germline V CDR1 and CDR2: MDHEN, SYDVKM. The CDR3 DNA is TGTGCCAGCAGTTTCATCGGGGTTAGGGCTAATGAAAAACTGTTTTTT. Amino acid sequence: CASSFIGVRANEKLFF.

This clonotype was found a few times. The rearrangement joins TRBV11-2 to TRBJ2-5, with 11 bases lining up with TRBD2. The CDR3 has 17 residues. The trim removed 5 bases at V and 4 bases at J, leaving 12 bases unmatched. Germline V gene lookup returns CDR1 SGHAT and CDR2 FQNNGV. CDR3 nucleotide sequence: TGTGCCAGCAGCACCTGGCTTAGCGGGGGGGCCTTAGAGACCCAGTACTTC. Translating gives CASSTWLSGGALETQYF.

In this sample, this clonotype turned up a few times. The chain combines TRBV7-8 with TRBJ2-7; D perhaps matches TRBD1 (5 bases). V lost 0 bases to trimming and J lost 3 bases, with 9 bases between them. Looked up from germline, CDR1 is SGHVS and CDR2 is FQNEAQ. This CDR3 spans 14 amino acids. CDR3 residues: CASSLAGRDYEQYV. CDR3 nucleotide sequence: TGTGCCAGCAGCTTAGCCGGCAGGGACTACGAGCAGTACGTC.

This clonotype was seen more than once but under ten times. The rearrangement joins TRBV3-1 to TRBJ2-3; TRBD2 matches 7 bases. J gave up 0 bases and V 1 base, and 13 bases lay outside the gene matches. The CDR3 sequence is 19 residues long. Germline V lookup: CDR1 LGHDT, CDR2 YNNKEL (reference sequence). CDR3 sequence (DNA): TGTGCCAGCAGCCAAGGAAAGTCGATGGGGGGGGGTAGCACAGATACGCAGTATTTT. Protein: CASSQGKSMGGGSTDTQYF.

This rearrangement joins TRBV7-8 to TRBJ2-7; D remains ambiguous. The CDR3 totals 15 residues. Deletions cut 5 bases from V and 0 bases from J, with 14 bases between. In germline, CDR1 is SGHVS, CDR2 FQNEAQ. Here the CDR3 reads CASSQQATTSYEQYF. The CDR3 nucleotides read TGTGCCAGCAGCCAACAAGCCACAACCTCCTACGAGCAGTACTTC.

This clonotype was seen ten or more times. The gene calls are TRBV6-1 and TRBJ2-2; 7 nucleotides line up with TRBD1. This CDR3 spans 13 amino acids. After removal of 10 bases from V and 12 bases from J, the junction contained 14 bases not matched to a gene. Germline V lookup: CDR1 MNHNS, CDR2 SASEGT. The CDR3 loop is CATVGRDRAKLFF. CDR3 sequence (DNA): TGTGCCACCGTAGGAAGAGACAGGGCGAAGCTGTTTTTT.